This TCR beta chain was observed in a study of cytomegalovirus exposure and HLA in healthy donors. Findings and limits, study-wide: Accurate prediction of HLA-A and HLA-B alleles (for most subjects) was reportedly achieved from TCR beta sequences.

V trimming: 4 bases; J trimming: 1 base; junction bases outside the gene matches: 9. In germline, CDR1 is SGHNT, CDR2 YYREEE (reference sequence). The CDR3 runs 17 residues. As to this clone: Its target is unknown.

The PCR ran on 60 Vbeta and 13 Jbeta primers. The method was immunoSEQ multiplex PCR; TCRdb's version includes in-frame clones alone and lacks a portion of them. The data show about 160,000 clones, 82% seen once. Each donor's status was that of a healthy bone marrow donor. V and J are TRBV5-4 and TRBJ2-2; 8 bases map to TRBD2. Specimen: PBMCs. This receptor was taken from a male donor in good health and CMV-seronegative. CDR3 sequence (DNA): TGTGCCAGCAGCCTAGGGATGAGCGGGGGGAACACCGGGGAGCTGTTTTTT. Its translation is CASSLGMSGGNTGELFF.